The TCR beta chain described here comes from a study of regulatory T cells in long-lasting Graves disease. Construction of TCR beta libraries relied on iRepertoire HTBI primers and on Arm-PCR targeting CDR3 regions. In TCRdb, the multiplex PCR reads were re-called with MiXCR into one record per CDR3 protein. Here the sample spans fewer than 400,000 distinct CDR3 sequences, around 21% being singletons. The sample's time point: persistent/refractory GD, antithyroid drugs over 5 years with positive TRAb. PBMC-extracted RNA yielded the TCR library. This clonotype came up a few times. CDR1 DFQATT and CDR2 SNEGSKA come from the germline V gene (reference sequence). This CDR3 has 15 amino acids. With V trimmed by 8 bases and J by 5 bases, 17 bases remained unmatched.

The origin of this receptor is a female donor with Graves disease. The J gene is TRBJ2-5, the V gene TRBV20-1; 7 nucleotides agree with TRBD2. The input for sequencing was peripheral blood mononuclear cells (PBMCs), taken when the disease was refractory, from a patient treated with antithyroid drugs. CDR3 nucleotide sequence: TGCAGTCCGAGGGGCGGGAGCCCCAGGTCGGAGACCCAGTACTTC. As protein: CSPRGGSPRSETQYF.